Following are 16 T cell receptor beta chains from one sample sequenced in a study of spatial heterogeneity in lung cancer. MiXCR was run by TCRdb on the 5' RACE reads, yielding one entry per CDR3 protein. The sample carries some 6,900 distinct CDR3 sequences, 3.5% to 5% recorded once. The time point denotes: sample taken at primary tumor resection. TCRs were sequenced from unsorted whole RNA of tumor, nontumor lung or PBMC. The source was normal lung tissue next to the tumor, collected at surgery. The source is a female donor with early-stage non-small cell lung cancer.

This clonotype was observed many times. In a library made to pick up alpha chains, this beta chain is a stray read with a size that means little. The chain employs TRBV18 and TRBJ2-1; D possibly corresponds to TRBD2 (6 bases). The length of the CDR3 is 17 residues. CDR1 is KGHSH, CDR2 LQKENI, per germline. V lost 0 bases and J 1 base, leaving 13 bases between the germline ends. This CDR3 is CASSPPLSGPSYNEQFF. CDR3 bases: TGTGCCAGCTCACCACCGTTGAGCGGGCCGTCCTACAATGAGCAGTTCTTC.

This clonotype is labeled as medium-sized. This beta chain was picked up by a library intended for alpha chains and is off target, so its count carries little meaning. The chain has TRBV5-6 and TRBJ2-4; 7 nucleotides align to TRBD1. V shed 6 bases, J shed 6 bases, and the junction held 6 bases outside the gene matches. The CDR3 is made up of 13 amino acids. Germline CDR1 reads SGHDT; CDR2 reads YYEEEE. CDR3 bases: TGTGCCAGCACCCCGGGACAGAGAAACATTCAGTACTTC. It yields the protein CASTPGQRNIQYF.

This clonotype was recorded many times. Being off target in a library aimed at alpha chains, this beta chain has a size of little meaning. The chain uses TRBV5-1 and TRBJ1-2, with a weak D call TRBD1 (6 bases). Trimming pared 0 bases from V and 3 bases from J, leaving 6 bases between. Germline-derived CDR1 and CDR2 are SGHRS and YFSETQ. CDR3 length: 13 amino acids. The CDR3 DNA is TGCGCCAGCAGCTTGGCAGGGGACTATGGCTACACCTTC. This codes for CASSLAGDYGYTF.

This clonotype is judged medium-sized. This beta chain lies outside the target of a library built for alpha chains; its clone size means little. The rearrangement links TRBV10-3 to TRBJ1-3; D is unresolved. Per the germline V gene, CDR1 is ENHRY and CDR2 is SYGVKD. V shed 0 bases and J shed 4 bases, with 10 bases lying between them. The CDR3 is 15 residues long. The DNA of the CDR3 is TGTGCCATCAGTGAGTCAGGGCTCGTCGGAAACACCATATATTTT. Amino acid sequence: CAISESGLVGNTIYF.

In its sample, this clonotype was seen once. Found in a library prepared for alpha chains, this beta chain is an off-target read, and its abundance has little meaning. The chain combines TRBV7-2 with TRBJ2-1; 12 bases map to TRBD2. Unmatched junction bases numbered 5, after V lost 5 bases and J lost 9 bases. CDR1 and CDR2 from the germline V gene are SGHTA and FQGNSA. The CDR3 totals 14 residues. CDR3 nucleotides: TGTGCCAGCAGCCCCGGACTAGCGGGAACTGAGCAGTTCTTC. Protein product: CASSPGLAGTEQFF. The variable domain in full, completed from reference TRBV7-2 and TRBJ2-1, reads GAGVSQSPSNKVTEKGKDVELRCDPISGHTALYWYRQSLGQGLEFLIYFQGNSAPDKSGLPSDRFSAERTGGSVSTLTIQRTQQEDSAVYLCASSPGLAGTEQFFGPGTRLTVL.

By share, this clonotype counts as medium-sized. This beta chain appears as a stray read in a library generated for alpha chains; its size is not informative. The J gene is TRBJ1-3, the V gene TRBV29-1; no firm D call. The length of the CDR3 is 18 residues. Deletions cut 0 bases from V and 0 bases from J, with 18 bases between. Looked up from germline, CDR1 is SQVTM and CDR2 is ANQGSEA. The CDR3 nucleotides are TGCAGCGTTGAAGATAGGCAGTTCGGTCGGAGCTCTGGAAACACCATATATTTT. This translates into CSVEDRQFGRSSGNTIYF.

This clonotype was observed at least ten times. This beta chain is an unintended read in a library built for alpha chains; its size means little. The chain uses TRBV29-1 and TRBJ1-1, with 7 bases fitting TRBD1. The CDR3 length is 13 residues. The J segment lost 5 bases and the V segment lost 5 bases, leaving 8 bases of the junction unmatched. CDR1 and CDR2 from the germline V gene are SQVTM and ANQGSEA. CDR3 DNA: TGCAGCGTTACAGGGGCTCGAGGTACTGAAGCTTTCTTT. It codes for CSVTGARGTEAFF.

By sample fraction, this clonotype is medium-sized. With the library built for alpha chains, this beta chain is off target and its frequency is not meaningful. CDR3 in amino acids: CASSQGRGPRDYGYTF. The CDR3 nucleotides read TGTGCCAGCTCACAAGGTCGGGGGCCAAGGGACTATGGCTACACCTTC. The V gene is TRBV18, the J gene TRBJ1-2, with D maybe TRBD1 (6 bases). Looked up from germline, CDR1 is KGHSH and CDR2 is LQKENI. The CDR3 has 16 amino acids. V lost 4 bases, J lost 3 bases, and 18 bases lay in between.

This clonotype ranks as medium-sized. This beta chain appears as a stray read in a library generated for alpha chains; its size is not informative. The chain couples TRBV28 to TRBJ2-7; perhaps TRBD1 as D (5 bases). V shed 6 bases and J shed 0 bases, with 9 bases lying between them. Germline CDR1 MDHEN, CDR2 SYDVKM. The CDR3 covers 13 residues. Written as DNA, the CDR3 is TGTGCCAGCAGCATCGACAGCTCCTACGAGCAGTACTTC. Its translation is CASSIDSSYEQYF. The full variable domain, completed using reference TRBV28 and TRBJ2-7, is DVKVTQSSRYLVKRTGEKVFLECVQDMDHENMFWYRQDPGLGLRLIYFSYDVKMKEKGDIPEGYSVSREKKERFSLILESASTNQTSMYLCASSIDSSYEQYFGPGTRLTVT.

This clonotype was seen repeatedly, ten times or more. This beta chain turned up in a library designed for alpha chains; as an off-target read, its abundance says little. The chain uses TRBV29-1 and TRBJ2-3; tentatively, D is TRBD1 (5 bases). Trimming left V 2 bases short and J 0 bases short, with 27 bases between. The germline CDR1 and CDR2 sequences are SQVTM and ANQGSEA. The CDR3 is made up of 20 amino acids. The DNA of the CDR3 is TGCAGCGTTGAACCGTCTCAGGGAATGTGGGTGGCATCTAGCACAGATACGCAGTATTTT. Protein sequence: CSVEPSQGMWVASSTDTQYF.

The sample holds many counts of this clonotype. This beta chain is an off-target read within a library intended for alpha chains, so its frequency means little. The CDR3 coding sequence is TGTGCCAGCAGCTTGGGACCTACAGGGCCAATCACAGATACGCAGTATTTT. It yields the protein CASSLGPTGPITDTQYF. V usage is TRBV7-2 and J usage is TRBJ2-3; D might be TRBD1 (6 bases). CDR3 length equals 17 residues. Germline V lookup: CDR1 SGHTA, CDR2 FQGNSA. V was trimmed by 3 bases and J by 2 bases, leaving 18 bases between them.

This clonotype was counted ten times or more. Found in a library prepared for alpha chains, this beta chain is an off-target read, and its abundance has little meaning. The V call is TRBV6-5, the J call TRBJ1-1; 7 bases agree with TRBD1. In germline, CDR1 is MNHEY, CDR2 SVGAGI. The CDR3 is 15 amino acids. J gave up 1 base and V 6 bases, and 8 bases lay outside the gene matches. Here the CDR3 reads CASRSRGTANTEAFF. Written as DNA, the CDR3 is TGTGCCAGCAGATCGAGGGGGACAGCGAACACTGAAGCTTTCTTT.

This clonotype was seen repeatedly, ten times or more. This beta chain is off target for a library built for alpha chains, so its abundance means little. The genes are TRBV4-3 and TRBJ1-2, with 12 bases identical to TRBD1. The V gene's germline CDR1 is LGHNA and CDR2 YSLEER. V lost 0 bases and J lost 1; bases outside the gene matches: 9. The CDR3 extends over 19 amino acids. The CDR3 is CASSQDYWGTGGDNYGYTF. The CDR3 DNA is TGCGCCAGCAGCCAAGACTATTGGGGGACAGGGGGCGATAACTATGGCTACACCTTC.

As concerns this clonotype: This beta chain is a stray read from a library made for alpha chains; its abundance is not meaningful. V and J are TRBV11-1 and TRBJ2-7; no firm D call. The V and J ends lost 5 bases and 1 base respectively, with 12 bases between them. Looked up from germline, CDR1 is SGHAT and CDR2 is FQDESV (reference sequence). This CDR3 comprises 14 residues. CDR3 DNA: TGTGCCAGCAGCCAAATCCTGGGGTCCTACGAGCAGTACTTC. The encoded protein is CASSQILGSYEQYF.

This clonotype qualifies as medium-sized. A library prepared for alpha chains yielded this beta chain as an off-target read; its size is of little meaning. The CDR3 spells CASSSITGSYEQYF. The CDR3 nucleotides read TGTGCCAGCAGCTCTATTACAGGGAGCTACGAGCAGTACTTC. The chain links TRBV11-2 to TRBJ2-7; a possible D gene is TRBD1 (6 bases). Looked up from germline, CDR1 is SGHAT and CDR2 is FQNNGV. The CDR3 is 14 amino acids. Trimming cost V 4 bases and J 3 bases, with 13 bases left between them.

This clonotype was counted many times. Little can be read into the size of this beta chain, an off-target read in a library designed for alpha chains. The chain employs TRBV19 and TRBJ2-5; no reliable D call. The CDR3 loop spans 14 amino acids. V was trimmed by 8 bases and J by 5 bases, leaving 18 bases between them. Germline V gene sequence: CDR1 LNHDA, CDR2 SQIVND (reference sequence). The CDR3 sequence: CASPFVSLGETQYF. The CDR3 nucleotides read TGTGCCAGTCCCTTCGTCTCGCTCGGGGAGACCCAGTACTTC.